These T cell receptor beta chains were read from a single sample in a study of blood T cells in healthy people across ages. One entry per CDR3 protein results from TCRdb running MiXCR on the 5' RACE reads. The table lists about 570,000 distinct CDR3 sequences, over 25% of them singletons. This same sample was also part of a study on T cells of mothers and their children.

Sequencing was carried out using blood. These receptors all stem from a boy aged 2 to 10 in good health. The conserved cysteine and the conserved F or W are not part of the CDR3 here. A D gene is named only where the DNA matches it firmly. Clone size is not always given. Where it is, it says once, few, many or a class for expanded clones.

TRBV6-5	NA	TRBJ1-4	few	ASSWGRYNEKLF
TRBV7-3	TRBD2	TRBJ2-5	NA	ASSRGLAGEKETQY
TRBV25-1	TRBD2	TRBJ2-5	NA	ASSEGGLALPSETQY
TRBV13	NA	TRBJ2-5	NA	ASSLEHSTQETQY
TRBV7-6	NA	TRBJ2-2	few	ASSLFEGELF
TRBV6-2/TRBV6-3	TRBD2	TRBJ2-5	few	ASSYGLAVETQY
TRBV7-9	TRBD1	TRBJ2-4	few	ASSLVDRGNIQY
TRBV28	NA	TRBJ2-1	NA	ASSGSDSSSYNEQF
TRBV13	NA	TRBJ2-2	few	ASSLWSGELF
TRBV5-1	NA	TRBJ1-4	NA	ASRRGTTNEKLF
TRBV27	TRBD1	TRBJ2-3	few	ASSPRTGGVLETQY
TRBV2	NA	TRBJ1-1	NA	ASSEGSLVNTEAF
TRBV12-3/TRBV12-4	NA	TRBJ2-1	NA	ASTEGTPGHEQF
TRBV5-1	NA	TRBJ2-2	NA	ASTPDANTGELF
TRBV10-2	TRBD1	TRBJ2-7	few	ASSESKTSRTGTYEQY
TRBV20-1	NA	TRBJ1-6	NA	SAPQGSSPLH
TRBV6-5	NA	TRBJ1-3	few	ASSLGVSGNTIY
TRBV14	TRBD1	TRBJ1-6	few	ASSRVPGQWSSYNSPLH
TRBV30	NA	TRBJ2-5	few	AWTSSETQY
TRBV3-1	TRBD2	TRBJ2-7	few	ASSPQLTGLASTGQY